This TCR beta chain was documented in a study of identical twins (TCRdb year 2016). About the study as a whole: To test whether fetal clonotypes persist, this study deep-sequenced TCR alpha and beta repertoires from monozygotic twins, from unrelated adults of various ages, and from cord blood. To rule out contamination, replicate twin experiments were performed at different times with different library preparation protocols.

Beyond this particular receptor, the publication reports: Compared with coincidental sharing between unrelated individuals, an excess of low generation-probability sequences was observed among out-of-frame TCR alpha sequences shared between twins. Fewer insertions were carried by abundant cord blood beta clonotypes, a similar but weaker trend appeared in young adult naive repertoires, and no such trend appeared in memory repertoires. Recombination models systematically underestimated out-of-frame TCR alpha sharing in monozygotic twins but agreed with sharing between unrelated individuals. In beta out-of-frame sequences, excess twin sharing was weaker, because having fewer shared sequences lowered the signal-to-noise ratio. Because the same donors could not be followed over many years, conclusions were based on cross-sectional statistical analysis. Zero-insertion analyses could be partly confounded by invariant T cells such as MAIT and iNKT, although diverse VJ usage argued against such confounding for most clonotypes.

Remarks on this clonotype: Its antigen has not been determined. The record has no base qualities; no much larger clone is one base away.

The receptor library was made with 5' RACE. Sequencer: Illumina HiSeq 2000. A universal primer binding site was added through template switching, and the final cDNA carried a unique molecular identifier so that TCR cDNA molecules could be counted accurately. Specific primers in the conserved constant-segment region were used to synthesize first-strand cDNA for TCR alpha and beta chains. Each cDNA library was double barcoded, with a SMART-Mk sample barcode plus Illumina barcodes, to control for contamination. Two successive PCR steps introduced TruSeq adapter sequences along with Illumina sample barcodes. The TCR alpha and beta cDNA libraries were sequenced on the Illumina HiSeq platform using custom primers. The original methods were these. MiGEC processed the raw reads to extract unique molecular identifiers, while MiXCR was used to determine the CDR3 positions. Recombination models were inferred per individual with the repgenHMM and IGoR tools using an EM algorithm. The tcR package in R was used for shared clonotype analysis, with sharing normalized by the product of cloneset sizes. To study raw recombination free of thymic and clonal selection effects, out-of-frame nonproductive sequences were analyzed. TCRdb reprocessing: public reads trimmed at Q25 with fastp, clones called with MiXCR, in-frame beta chains kept. Merged by CDR3 protein, the rows form single entries marked with the most common genes and DNA. These V and J calls rely on TCRdb rather than the paper's analysis. Recorded for this sample are more than 250,000 distinct CDR3 sequences; 8% to 9% of them occurred a single time. The ten top clones hold around 2.1% of the sample.

Trimming removed 5 bases from V and 1 base from J; the gene matches leave 0 bases unexplained. Inclusive of the bounding cysteine and phenylalanine, the CDR3 is 15 residues long. Only the CDR3 DNA is retained, 45 bases long and in frame from the first base. Via the germline V gene (reference sequence), CDR1 is SGHKS and CDR2 YYEKEE. Every donor was a healthy Caucasian. The twin cohort consisted of three pairs of female monozygotic twins, all aged about 18 to 29 years. Miltenyi CD45RO+ enrichment and human naive T-cell isolation kits were used to isolate memory (CD45RO+) and naive T cells from PBMC. Another study also made use of these data, one on yellow fever vaccine responses in identical twins. The second study's authors report: According to the authors, the vaccine-induced T cell response in identical twins seemed to be partly convergent and partly specific to each individual. In identical twins, the study followed T cell clones that responded to the vaccine with precision.

The sequence was obtained from a woman between 18 and 29 years old in good health. Sequencing used memory (CD45RO+) T cells sorted from blood. The cell subset or site label, as the study defines it: CD45RO+ enriched T cells. Recombination connected TRBV5-5 to TRBJ2-2, and 12 junctional nucleotides match TRBD2. The DNA sequence is TGTGCCAGCAGGACTAGCGGGAGGAACACCGGGGAGCTGTTTTTT. Its amino acids are CASRTSGRNTGELFF.